This TCR beta chain was captured in a study of neurological immune-mediated disorders. The team produced cDNA through 5'RACE using 10-nucleotide random UMIs. TCRdb reprocessed the 5' RACE reads with MiXCR, giving one entry per CDR3 protein. The sample consists of nearly 45,000 distinct CDR3 sequences, 20% to 25% of them appearing once. Time point given: technical triplicate 3. The CDR3 sequence is 15 residues long. Germline loops: CDR1 LGHDT, CDR2 YNNKEL (reference sequence). Trimming took 4 bases from V and 4 from J, leaving 14 bases between them. This clonotype came up many times. This TCR was sampled from a man between 60 and 70 years old with HTLV-1-associated myelopathy (HAM/TSP). Source material: PBMCs. This chain joins TRBV3-1 and TRBJ2-1; TRBD2 is a possible D gene (6 bases). CDR3 region: CASSRRDSLYNEQFF. The DNA of the CDR3 is TGTGCCAGCAGCCGACGGGACTCCTTGTACAATGAGCAGTTCTTC.